This record covers a single T cell receptor (beta chain). What it recognizes is unknown. One end of the junction does not line up with germline, which may come from a read error. The CDR3 has 15 residues. Germline V CDR1 and CDR2: SSHAT, FNYEAQ (reference sequence). This record belongs to a study of T cell responses to AZD1222 COVID-19 vaccine. Turning to the study itself: Analysis merged second doses at about 4 or about 12 weeks.

The study, taken as a whole, reports: Baseline testing showed seropositivity in only six or seven AZD1222 recipients. Across the whole spike, CD4 TCRs peaked at regions 160-218 and 743-854. Unmutated variant regions are reportedly targeted by nearly half of spike-specific TCRs.

Clones were sequenced by immunoSEQ multiplex PCR, and TCRdb holds only the in-frame ones, with some missing. The sample records roughly 55,000 clones, about 90% being singletons. The V gene is TRBV7-7, the J gene TRBJ2-1, with TRBD2 identical over 10 bases. The receptor was derived from an adult in good health. The sequences come from peripheral blood, collected on day 0 of AZD1222 vaccination. The DNA for the CDR3 is TGTGCTAGCAGCTTAACAGCGGGGGGGGTGAATGAGCAGTTCTTC. Its protein product is CASSLTAGGVNEQFF. Combining the CDR3 with reference TRBV7-7 and TRBJ2-1 gives the whole variable domain GAGVSQSPRYKVTKRGQDVTLRCDPISSHATLYWYQQALGQGPEFLTYFNYEAQPDKSGLPSDRFSAERPEGSISTLTIQRTEQRDSAMYRCASSLTAGGVNEQFFGPGTRLTVL.